The 6 T cell receptor beta chains presented below share a single source sample, sequenced in a study of blood T cell repertoires in COVID-19 (dated by TCRdb to about 2020). The library was obtained by the immunoSEQ multiplex PCR assay. TCRdb mirrors the immuneACCESS table, restricted to in-frame sequences. Some clones are absent from its copies; in checked studies, under half trace to an unresolved V gene, and the reason for the others is unknown. The sample table holds approximately 220,000 clones, of which 80% to 90% were seen once. The ten largest make up under 4% of the sample. Specimen: PBMCs or T cells enriched from blood (not recorded which). The receptors were gathered from a woman aged 18 to 35 in a cohort exposed to, infected with or recovered from COVID-19 (not recorded which).

This clone was seen just once. The chain couples TRBV6-4 to TRBJ2-2; no reliable D call. This CDR3 has 14 residues. Trimming shortened V by 7 bases and J by 7 bases, and 16 bases separated the two germline ends. Germline V lookup: CDR1 MRHNA, CDR2 SNTAGT. This CDR3 reads CASTLFPGVGELFF. CDR3 nucleotides: TGTGCCAGCACCTTATTCCCAGGCGTCGGGGAGCTGTTTTTT.

Worth noting for this clone: At one boundary the junction diverges from the germline segment, which might be a read error. V gene TRBV28 combines with J gene TRBJ1-6, with 9 bases identical to TRBD1. Looked up from germline, CDR1 is MDHEN and CDR2 is SYDVKM. The CDR3 runs 13 residues. The CDR3 nucleotides read TGTACCAGCGGGGGGACAGGGCGTTCACCCCTCCACTTT. Its protein is CTSGGTGRSPLHF.

This clone appeared a few times. The V call is TRBV7-9, the J call TRBJ1-4, with a tentative D call TRBD1 (6 bases). Trimming pared 7 bases from V and 7 bases from J, leaving 22 bases between. CDR3 size: 16 residues. Germline V CDR1 and CDR2: SEHNR, FQNEAQ (reference sequence). CDR3 DNA sequence: TGTGCCAGCAACCCCTGGGAGGGGGACTTCGTTGAAAAACTGTTTTTT. Its protein is CASNPWEGDFVEKLFF.

The V and J genes are TRBV28 and TRBJ1-5; D remains ambiguous. The CDR3 sequence is 16 residues long. V lost 0 bases and J 5 bases, leaving 14 bases between the germline ends. CDR1 MDHEN and CDR2 SYDVKM come from the germline V gene. CDR3 coding DNA: TGTGCCAGCAGTTTATGGACGGGGAGGCTCGATCAGCCCCAGCATTTT. Translating it yields CASSLWTGRLDQPQHF.

The V and J genes are TRBV3-1 (or the pseudogene TRBV3-2) and TRBJ1-3; possible D gene TRBD1, 5 bases. Trimming removed 6 bases from V and 1 base from J, with 10 bases in between. This CDR3 is 14 amino acids long. Germline CDR1 and CDR2: LGHDT and YNNKEL (reference sequence). CDR3 loop: CASSPDRSGNTIYF. The DNA of the CDR3 is TGTGCCAGCAGTCCCGACAGATCTGGAAACACCATATATTTT.

This rearrangement joins TRBV14 to TRBJ1-6; D is undetermined. This CDR3 contains 13 residues. Trimming pared 3 bases from V and 8 bases from J, leaving 8 bases between. The V gene's germline CDR1 is SGHDN and CDR2 FVKESK. This chain's CDR3 is CASSQMEYSPLHF. The CDR3 bases are TGTGCCAGCAGCCAGATGGAGTATTCACCCCTCCACTTT. The full variable domain, completed using reference TRBV14 and TRBJ1-6, is EAGVTQFPSHSVIEKGQTVTLRCDPISGHDNLYWYRRVMGKEIKFLLHFVKESKQDESGMPNNRFLAERTGGTYSTLKVQPAELEDSGVYFCASSQMEYSPLHFGNGTRLTVT.